Listed here are 27 T cell receptor beta chains from one sample, sequenced in a study of shared clonotypes between healthy human individuals. TCRdb keeps only in-frame clones here, not all; method: immunoSEQ multiplex PCR. The repertoire consists of 2 million to 2.5 million clones, with roughly 95% occurring once and the leading ten covering roughly 0.13%. Sequenced: naive CD4+ T cells sorted from blood. The subset is: CD45RA+ positively selected. These receptors were obtained from a man younger than 35 in good health.

This chain connects TRBV10-1 to TRBJ1-2, with D maybe TRBD1 (5 bases). The CDR3 is 13 amino acids. With 4 bases removed from V and 2 bases from J, the gap between germline ends came to 8 bases. Germline V gene data show CDR1 as WNHNN and CDR2 as SYGVQD (reference sequence). The CDR3 sequence is CASSVTENYGYTF. The CDR3, as DNA: TGCGCCAGCAGTGTGACAGAGAACTATGGCTACACCTTC.

The rearrangement links TRBV9 to TRBJ2-3; D might be TRBD1 (6 bases). Germline V lookup: CDR1 SGDLS, CDR2 YYNGEE. Trimming pared 3 bases from V and 2 bases from J, leaving 13 bases between. This CDR3 contains 15 residues. Written as DNA, the CDR3 is TGTGCCAGCAGCGCACGACAGGCCCTCACAGATACGCAGTATTTT. It is translated as CASSARQALTDTQYF.

The chain has TRBV5-1 and TRBJ1-1; maybe TRBD1 (6 bases). Germline-derived CDR1 and CDR2 are SGHRS and YFSETQ. The CDR3 runs 15 residues. The V gene lost 2 bases and the J gene lost 1 base, with 12 bases spanning the gap. CDR3 loop: CASSLAGHKNTEAFF. The CDR3 DNA is TGCGCCAGCAGCTTAGCGGGACACAAGAACACTGAAGCTTTCTTT.

V and J are TRBV5-1 and TRBJ2-5, with no clear D. The germline V gene encodes CDR1 SGHRS and CDR2 YFSETQ. The ends were cut back, 6 bases at V and 3 bases at J, with 15 bases in the middle. This CDR3 contains 14 residues. CDR3 in DNA: TGCGCCAGCACCCCTAATAGTGGGAAAGAGACCCAGTACTTC. It specifies CASTPNSGKETQYF.

CDR3 amino acids: CASRRTVESVTKAFF. The CDR3 DNA is TGCGCCAGCAGACGGACGGTGGAATCAGTTACAAAAGCTTTCTTT. V and J are TRBV5-1 and TRBJ1-1; no definite D call. This CDR3 has 15 residues. Per germline, CDR1 SGHRS and CDR2 YFSETQ. The V end was cut by 5 bases, the J end by 9 bases, with 23 bases between.

This chain connects TRBV29-1 to TRBJ2-3; the D gene is possibly TRBD2 (6 bases). CDR3 length equals 11 residues. The V end was cut by 4 bases, the J end by 5 bases, with 7 bases between. The germline V gene encodes CDR1 SQVTM and CDR2 ANQGSEA. CDR3 sequence (DNA): TGCAGCGTTGTCGGGGGAGATACGCAGTATTTT. Its protein product is CSVVGGDTQYF.

This chain's CDR3 is CASSKRVKAGGGWNEQFF. The CDR3 region has the DNA TGTGCCAGCAGTAAAAGGGTAAAAGCGGGAGGGGGATGGAATGAGCAGTTCTTC. This chain joins TRBV7-2 and TRBJ2-1, with 10 bases aligning to TRBD2. The trim removed 6 bases at V and 7 bases at J, leaving 18 bases unmatched. CDR1 SGHTA and CDR2 FQGNSA come from the germline V gene. The CDR3 is made up of 18 amino acids.

V is TRBV5-1 and J is TRBJ2-2; 7 bases fit TRBD1. V lost 0 bases to trimming and J lost 4 bases; unmatched junction nucleotides: 3. This CDR3 spans 15 amino acids. Germline CDR1 SGHRS, CDR2 YFSETQ. CDR3 residues: CASSLVRDSTGELFF. CDR3 coding DNA: TGCGCCAGCAGCTTGGTTCGGGACAGCACCGGGGAGCTGTTTTTT. The variable domain in full, completed from reference TRBV5-1 and TRBJ2-2, reads KAGVTQTPRYLIKTRGQQVTLSCSPISGHRSVSWYQQTPGQGLQFLFEYFSETQRNKGNFPGRFSGRQFSNSRSEMNVSTLELGDSALYLCASSLVRDSTGELFFGEGSRLTVL.

V and J are TRBV4-3 and TRBJ1-1; TRBD1 might be the D (5 bases). The CDR3 totals 15 residues. V gave up 4 bases and J gave up 2 bases, with 14 bases separating them. The germline gives CDR1 LGHNA, CDR2 YSLEER. The CDR3 loop is CASSPSGIFNTEAFF. CDR3 nucleotide sequence: TGCGCCAGCAGCCCTTCAGGGATTTTTAACACTGAAGCTTTCTTT.

The rearrangement joins TRBV6-6 to TRBJ2-4, with TRBD1 matching over 7 bases. Losses at the gene ends were 6 bases for V and 5 bases for J; bases not matched to a gene: 7. The CDR3 sequence is 14 residues long. Looked up from germline, CDR1 is MNHNY and CDR2 is SVGAGI (reference sequence). CDR3 sequence: CASSLLGQENIQYF. As DNA, the CDR3 is TGTGCCAGCAGCTTACTAGGACAGGAAAACATTCAGTACTTC.

The chain combines TRBV10-3 with TRBJ2-1, with D unresolved. In germline, CDR1 is ENHRY, CDR2 SYGVKD. The CDR3 runs to 12 residues. V lost 4 bases and J lost 12, with 13 bases in between. The CDR3 nucleotides read TGTGCCATCAGTGCTGGCGACCCGGGGCAGTTCTTC. It translates to CAISAGDPGQFF.

The V gene is TRBV11-3, the J gene TRBJ2-1; 8 positions agree with TRBD1. The CDR3 contains 15 residues. V dropped 8 bases and J dropped 0; count of bases not matched to a gene: 6. From germline, CDR1 is SGHNT and CDR2 YENEEA. The CDR3 region has the DNA TGTGCCAGCTCCCCTACAGGGGGCTCCTACAATGAGCAGTTCTTC. It specifies CASSPTGGSYNEQFF.

The chain is built from TRBV6-1 and TRBJ1-4; TRBD1 aligns across 7 bases. Unmatched junction bases numbered 9, after V lost 6 bases and J lost 5 bases. The CDR3 covers 15 residues. Per the germline V gene, CDR1 is MNHNS and CDR2 is SASEGT. CDR3 region: CASSEWDSLNEKLFF. The CDR3 DNA sequence: TGTGCCAGCAGCGAATGGGACAGCCTAAATGAAAAACTGTTTTTT.

In this sample, this clone turned up a few times. This chain connects TRBV29-1 to TRBJ1-1; D is undetermined. V was clipped by 6 bases and J by 4 bases, with 18 bases between them. This CDR3 comprises 14 residues. The V gene's germline CDR1 is SQVTM and CDR2 ANQGSEA. CDR3 residues: CSVAHLHQGTEAFF. The CDR3 DNA sequence: TGCAGCGTCGCTCATCTCCACCAAGGCACTGAAGCTTTCTTT.

V is TRBV28 and J is TRBJ2-5, with D perhaps assigned TRBD1 or TRBD2 (6 bases each). V was cut by 1 base and J by 1 base, with 16 bases left in between. Germline values: CDR1 MDHEN, CDR2 SYDVKM. The CDR3 contains 17 residues. The CDR3 nucleotides are TGTGCCAGCAGTTTATACCCAAGGGGGGTTACCCAAGAGACCCAGTACTTC. Its protein is CASSLYPRGVTQETQYF.

The chain couples TRBV6-4 to TRBJ1-2; TRBD1 agrees at 7 bases. The CDR3 spans 13 residues. Germline trimming cut 5 bases from V and 8 bases from J; bases unmatched to any gene: 8. From germline, CDR1 is MRHNA and CDR2 SNTAGT. The CDR3 loop is CASSSQGGKGYTF. Here the CDR3 DNA reads TGTGCCAGCAGTTCCCAGGGGGGCAAAGGCTACACCTTC.

The chain recombines TRBV29-1 with TRBJ2-1; perhaps D is TRBD1 or TRBD2 (5 bases each). In germline, CDR1 is SQVTM, CDR2 ANQGSEA. V lost 3 bases to trimming and J lost 2 bases, with 11 bases between them. The CDR3 has 14 amino acids. The CDR3 bases are TGCAGCGTTGATGATGGGGGAACCTACAATGAGCAGTTCTTC. It is translated as CSVDDGGTYNEQFF.

This clone showed up just once. The chain recombines TRBV9 with TRBJ1-2; TRBD1 is a possible D gene (6 bases). Germline loops: CDR1 SGDLS, CDR2 YYNGEE. This CDR3 has 14 amino acids. Trimming took 2 bases from V and 4 from J, leaving 12 bases between them. The CDR3 sequence: CASSVMDRSYGYTF. As DNA, the CDR3 is TGTGCCAGCAGCGTTATGGACAGATCCTATGGCTACACCTTC.

V and J are TRBV4-3 and TRBJ2-5, with 7 bases aligning to TRBD2. CDR3 length: 15 amino acids. Germline CDR1 reads LGHNA; CDR2 reads YSLEER. Unmatched junction bases numbered 3, after V lost 0 bases and J lost 2 bases. Here the CDR3 DNA reads TGCGCCAGCAGCCAAGAAGCGGGACGACAAGAGACCCAGTACTTC. Its protein product is CASSQEAGRQETQYF.

The rearrangement links TRBV7-6 to TRBJ2-7; either TRBD1 or TRBD2 may fit D (6 bases each). V lost 5 bases and J lost 6, with 23 bases in between. This CDR3 region has 16 residues. Germline CDR1 reads SGHVS; CDR2 reads FNYEAQ. CDR3: CASSPGVGGGGLEQYF. CDR3 nucleotides: TGTGCCAGCAGCCCAGGGGTCGGGGGCGGAGGGCTCGAGCAGTACTTC.

The rearrangement joins TRBV6-5 to TRBJ2-2, with D hard to call. The CDR3 totals 15 residues. V lost 6 bases to trimming and J lost 2 bases, with 13 bases between them. CDR1 and CDR2 (germline): MNHEY, SVGAGI. The DNA of the CDR3 is TGTGCCAGCAGCCCCCCCGACGGAAACACCGGGGAGCTGTTTTTT. This sequence encodes CASSPPDGNTGELFF.

The rearrangement joins TRBV5-1 to TRBJ2-1; D is perhaps TRBD1 (5 bases). This CDR3 is 16 amino acids long. CDR1 is SGHRS and CDR2 is YFSETQ in the germline V gene. Trimming took off 3 bases at V and 3 bases at J, with 16 bases between the two ends. Here the CDR3 reads CASSSFLRQYYNEQFF. CDR3 sequence (DNA): TGCGCCAGCAGCTCCTTCCTTAGACAGTACTACAATGAGCAGTTCTTC.

The chain links TRBV5-1 to TRBJ2-3, with D unclear. Germline V gene sequence: CDR1 SGHRS, CDR2 YFSETQ. The V end was cut by 0 bases, the J end by 2 bases, with 7 bases between. The CDR3 length is 14 residues. The CDR3 reads CASSLASNTDTQYF. The CDR3 nucleotides are TGCGCCAGCAGCTTGGCCTCCAACACAGATACGCAGTATTTT.

The rearrangement joins TRBV6-1 to TRBJ2-7, with D perhaps TRBD2 (6 bases). Germline CDR1 and CDR2: MNHNS and SASEGT. The length of the CDR3 is 15 residues. V lost 5 bases, J lost 1 base, and 15 bases lay in between. The CDR3 DNA sequence: TGTGCCAGCAGTACTCTTCTAGCGCTGTCCTACGAGCAGTACTTC. Encoded protein: CASSTLLALSYEQYF.

In the case of this clone: The identical CDR3 is also encoded by other nucleotide sequences in the sample. The chain has TRBV7-2 and TRBJ2-1, with 9 bases fitting TRBD2. The V gene's germline CDR1 is SGHTA and CDR2 FQGNSA. The V and J ends lost 1 base and 6 bases, in that order; junction bases with no gene match: 4. The CDR3 consists of 15 residues. The CDR3 sequence: CASSLVAGAGNEQFF. DNA for the CDR3: TGTGCCAGCAGCTTAGTAGCGGGAGCAGGCAATGAGCAGTTCTTC.

V and J are TRBV6-5 and TRBJ2-7; the D gene is possibly TRBD1 (6 bases). Germline CDR1 and CDR2: MNHEY and SVGAGI. V was trimmed by 4 bases and J by 5 bases, leaving 15 bases between them. This CDR3 has 14 residues. CDR3: CASSLGGSRHEQYF. DNA of the CDR3: TGTGCCAGCAGTTTAGGGGGTTCGCGCCACGAGCAGTACTTC.

CDR3 sequence: CASSSQVGGPTDTQYF. The CDR3 DNA sequence: TGTGCCAGCAGCTCCCAGGTAGGGGGACCCACAGATACGCAGTATTTT. The chain recombines TRBV9 with TRBJ2-3; D is possibly TRBD1 (6 bases). Germline CDR1 is SGDLS and CDR2 is YYNGEE. The CDR3 spans 16 residues. Trimming shortened V by 4 bases and J by 2 bases, and 17 bases separated the two germline ends. The variable domain in full, completed from reference TRBV9 and TRBJ2-3, reads DSGVTQTPKHLITATGQRVTLRCSPRSGDLSVYWYQQSLDQGLQFLIQYYNGEERAKGNILERFSAQQFPDLHSELNLSSLELGDSALYFCASSSQVGGPTDTQYFGPGTRLTVL.